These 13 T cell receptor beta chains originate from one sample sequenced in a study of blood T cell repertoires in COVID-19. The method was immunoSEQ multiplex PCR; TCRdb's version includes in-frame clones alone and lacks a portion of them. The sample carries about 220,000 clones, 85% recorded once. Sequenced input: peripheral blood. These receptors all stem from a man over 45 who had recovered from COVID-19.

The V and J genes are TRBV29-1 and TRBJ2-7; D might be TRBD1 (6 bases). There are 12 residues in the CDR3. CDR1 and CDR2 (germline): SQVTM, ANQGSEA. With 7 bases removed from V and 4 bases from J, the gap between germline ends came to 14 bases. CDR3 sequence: CSAGQTLYEQYF. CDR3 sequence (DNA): TGCAGCGCCGGACAGACTTTATACGAGCAGTACTTC.

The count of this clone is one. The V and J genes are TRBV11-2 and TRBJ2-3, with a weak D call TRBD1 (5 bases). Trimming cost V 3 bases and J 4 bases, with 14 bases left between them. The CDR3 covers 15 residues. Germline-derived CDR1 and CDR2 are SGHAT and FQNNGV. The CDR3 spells CASSFSGAGSDTQYF. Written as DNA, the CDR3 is TGTGCCAGCAGCTTTAGTGGGGCAGGCTCAGATACGCAGTATTTT. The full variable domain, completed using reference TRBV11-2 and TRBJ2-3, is EAGVAQSPRYKIIEKRQSVAFWCNPISGHATLYWYQQILGQGPKLLIQFQNNGVVDDSQLPKDRFSAERLKGVDSTLKIQPAKLEDSAVYLCASSFSGAGSDTQYFGPGTRLTVL.

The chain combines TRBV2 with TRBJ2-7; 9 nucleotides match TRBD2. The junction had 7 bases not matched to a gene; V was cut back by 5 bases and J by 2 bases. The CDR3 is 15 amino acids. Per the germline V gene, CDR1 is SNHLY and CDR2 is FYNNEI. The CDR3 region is CASSNSGSGTYEQYF. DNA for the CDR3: TGTGCCAGCAGTAATAGCGGGAGCGGGACCTACGAGCAGTACTTC. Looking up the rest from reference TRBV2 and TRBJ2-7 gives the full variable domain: EPEVTQTPSHQVTQMGQEVILRCVPISNHLYFYWYRQILGQKVEFLVSFYNNEISEKSEIFDDQFSVERPDGSNFTLKIRSTKLEDSAMYFCASSNSGSGTYEQYFGPGTRLTVT.

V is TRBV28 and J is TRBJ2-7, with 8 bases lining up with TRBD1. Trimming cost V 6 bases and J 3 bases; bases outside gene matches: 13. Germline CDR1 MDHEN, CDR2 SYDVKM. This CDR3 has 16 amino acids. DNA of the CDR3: TGTGCCAGCAGCTTGTCACCCGGGACAGGAGACTACGAGCAGTACTTC. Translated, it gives CASSLSPGTGDYEQYF.

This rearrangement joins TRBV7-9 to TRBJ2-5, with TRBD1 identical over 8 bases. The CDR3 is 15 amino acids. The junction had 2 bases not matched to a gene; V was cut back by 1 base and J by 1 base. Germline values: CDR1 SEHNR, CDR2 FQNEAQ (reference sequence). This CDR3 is CASSLGDRRQETQYF. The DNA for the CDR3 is TGTGCCAGCAGCTTAGGGGACAGGCGCCAAGAGACCCAGTACTTC.

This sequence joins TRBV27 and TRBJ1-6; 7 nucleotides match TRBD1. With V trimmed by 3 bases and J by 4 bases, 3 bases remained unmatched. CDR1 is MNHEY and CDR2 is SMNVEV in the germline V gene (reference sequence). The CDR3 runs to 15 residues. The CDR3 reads CASSLDRKYNSPLHF. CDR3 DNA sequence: TGTGCCAGCAGTTTGGACAGGAAATATAATTCACCCCTCCACTTT.

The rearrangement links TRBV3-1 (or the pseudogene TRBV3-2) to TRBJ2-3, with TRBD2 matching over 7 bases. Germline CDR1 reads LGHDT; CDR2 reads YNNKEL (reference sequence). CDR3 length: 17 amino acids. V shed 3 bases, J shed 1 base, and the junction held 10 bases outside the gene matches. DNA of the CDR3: TGTGCCAGCAGCCAGCAGCTGGGGGGGTTCGGCACAGATACGCAGTATTTT. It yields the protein CASSQQLGGFGTDTQYF.

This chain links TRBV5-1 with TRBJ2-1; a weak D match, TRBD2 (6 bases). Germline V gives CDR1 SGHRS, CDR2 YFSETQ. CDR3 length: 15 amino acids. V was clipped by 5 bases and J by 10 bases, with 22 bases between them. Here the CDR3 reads CASRTALLANGEQFF. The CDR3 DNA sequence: TGCGCCAGCAGGACCGCCCTTCTAGCGAACGGGGAGCAGTTCTTC.

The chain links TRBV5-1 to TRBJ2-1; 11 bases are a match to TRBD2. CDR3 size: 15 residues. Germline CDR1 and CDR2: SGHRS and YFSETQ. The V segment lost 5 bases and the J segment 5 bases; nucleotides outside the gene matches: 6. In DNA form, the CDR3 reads TGCGCCAGCAGTTGGACTAGCGGGCCCAACAATGAGCAGTTCTTC. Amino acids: CASSWTSGPNNEQFF.

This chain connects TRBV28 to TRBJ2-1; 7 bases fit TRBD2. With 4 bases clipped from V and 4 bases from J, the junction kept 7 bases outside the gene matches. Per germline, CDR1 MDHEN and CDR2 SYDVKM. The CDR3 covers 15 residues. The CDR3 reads CASSSPAGLYNEQFF. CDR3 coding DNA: TGTGCCAGCAGTTCGCCAGCGGGATTGTACAATGAGCAGTTCTTC.

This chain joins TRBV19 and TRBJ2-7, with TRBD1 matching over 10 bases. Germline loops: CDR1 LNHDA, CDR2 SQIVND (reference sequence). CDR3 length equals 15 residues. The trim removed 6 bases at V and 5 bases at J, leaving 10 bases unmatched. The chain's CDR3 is CASSQPGQGIHEQYF. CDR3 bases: TGTGCCAGTAGCCAACCGGGACAGGGGATCCACGAGCAGTACTTC.

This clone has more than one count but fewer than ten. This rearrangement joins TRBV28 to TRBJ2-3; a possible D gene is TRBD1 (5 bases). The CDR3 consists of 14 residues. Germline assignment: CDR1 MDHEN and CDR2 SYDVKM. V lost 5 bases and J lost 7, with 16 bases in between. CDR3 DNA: TGTGCCAGCAGTACGACAGATTTTGGAAATACGCAGTATTTT. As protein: CASSTTDFGNTQYF.

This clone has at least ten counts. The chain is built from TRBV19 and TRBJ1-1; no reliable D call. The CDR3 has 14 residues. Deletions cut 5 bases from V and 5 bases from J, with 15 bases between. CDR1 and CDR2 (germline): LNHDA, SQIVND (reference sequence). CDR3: CASSDFRATTEAFF. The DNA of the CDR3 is TGTGCCAGTAGTGACTTTCGCGCCACGACTGAAGCTTTCTTT.